The present entry profiles one T cell receptor beta chain with its context. No antigen is known for it. Per the germline V gene, CDR1 is SGDLS and CDR2 is YYNGEE. With 2 bases removed from V and 1 base from J, the gap between germline ends came to 9 bases. CDR3 length: 14 residues. Clones were read by immunoSEQ multiplex PCR, and TCRdb kept only the in-frame ones, dropping some. The sample consists of roughly 120,000 clones, about 87% of them appearing once. This entry belongs to a study of T cell responses to AZD1222 COVID-19 vaccine. General study points: White British people made up most donors, females outnumbered males, and clonal diversity was possibly underestimated. AZD1222 recipients seropositive at baseline numbered only 5 to 7. After the peak T cell response, and only then, were repertoires sampled.

Sample: peripheral blood, taken 28 days after the second AZD1222 dose. The chain links TRBV9 to TRBJ1-1, with D unresolved. The TCR comes from an adult who received the AZD1222 COVID-19 vaccine. CDR3 residues: CASSVRGGNTEAFF. CDR3 coding DNA: TGTGCCAGCAGCGTCCGGGGAGGGAACACTGAAGCTTTCTTT.